This T cell receptor beta chain is from a study of Ad26.COV2.S vaccination and SARS-CoV-2 variants. The table came from immunoSEQ multiplex PCR; TCRdb's copy has only in-frame clones and leaves some out. The repertoire consists of roughly 460,000 clones, with about nine tenths occurring once and the leading ten covering 1.7%. Treatment here: some 19 received Ad26.COV2.S at low or high dose, single or two shots; a few received placebo; per-sample allocation not given. Samples analyzed were those drawn on day 63 after the first vaccine or placebo injection. Based in Boston, the donor was an adult of 18-55 years. Points on this clone: The sample has other DNA sequences that encode this CDR3 too.

V lost 6 bases, J lost 1 base, and 6 bases lay in between. This CDR3 region has 11 residues. CDR1 is DFQATT and CDR2 is SNEGSKA in the germline V gene (reference sequence). The source material was peripheral blood, sampled in a trial of Ad26.COV2.S vaccine versus placebo. The V gene is TRBV20-1, the J gene TRBJ1-1; D ambiguous. This sequence originates from a person between 18 and 65 years old who received the Ad26.COV2.S COVID-19 vaccine or a placebo. The CDR3 here is CSALENTEAFF. DNA for the CDR3: TGCAGTGCGCTGGAGAACACTGAAGCTTTCTTT.